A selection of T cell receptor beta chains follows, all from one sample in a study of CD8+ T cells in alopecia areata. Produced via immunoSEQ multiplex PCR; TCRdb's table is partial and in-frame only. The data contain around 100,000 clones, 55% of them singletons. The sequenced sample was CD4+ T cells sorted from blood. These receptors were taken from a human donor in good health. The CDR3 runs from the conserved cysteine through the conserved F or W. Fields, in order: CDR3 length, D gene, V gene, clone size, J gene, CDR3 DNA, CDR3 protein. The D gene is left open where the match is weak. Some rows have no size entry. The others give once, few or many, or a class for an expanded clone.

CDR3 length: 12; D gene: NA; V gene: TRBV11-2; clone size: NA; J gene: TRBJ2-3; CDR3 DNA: TGTGCCAGCAGCCTTACCACAGATACGCAGTATTTT; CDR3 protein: CASSLTTDTQYF
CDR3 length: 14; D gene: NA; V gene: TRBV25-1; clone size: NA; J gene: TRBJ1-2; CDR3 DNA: TGTGCCAGCAGTGAACAGGGCGAGGACTATGGCTACACCTTC; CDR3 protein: CASSEQGEDYGYTF
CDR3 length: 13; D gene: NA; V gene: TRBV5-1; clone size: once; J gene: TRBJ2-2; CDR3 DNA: TGCGCCAGCAGCTTGGCCCGCACCGGGGAGCTGTTTTTT; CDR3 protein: CASSLARTGELFF
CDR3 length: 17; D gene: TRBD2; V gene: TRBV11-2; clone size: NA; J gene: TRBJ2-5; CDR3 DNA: TGTGCCAGCAGCCCGCCGGGACTAGCGGGGGGGCAAGAGACCCAGTACTTC; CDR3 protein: CASSPPGLAGGQETQYF
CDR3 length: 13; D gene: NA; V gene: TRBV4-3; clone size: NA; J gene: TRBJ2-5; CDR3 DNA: TGCGCCAGCAGCTGGACAAGACAAGAGACCCAGTACTTC; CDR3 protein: CASSWTRQETQYF
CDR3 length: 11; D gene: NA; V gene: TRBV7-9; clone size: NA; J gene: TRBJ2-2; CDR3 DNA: TGTGCCAGCAGCTTAGTCGGAGAGCTGTTTTTT; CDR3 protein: CASSLVGELFF
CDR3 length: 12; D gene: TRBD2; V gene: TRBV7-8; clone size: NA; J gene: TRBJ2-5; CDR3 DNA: TGTGCCAGCAGAGGGGACTACGGGCAGGAGTACTTC; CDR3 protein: CASRGDYGQEYF
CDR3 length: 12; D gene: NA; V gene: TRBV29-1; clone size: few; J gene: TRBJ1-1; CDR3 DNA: TGCAGCGTTGTAATCCTGGGAACTGAAGCTTTCTTT; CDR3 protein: CSVVILGTEAFF
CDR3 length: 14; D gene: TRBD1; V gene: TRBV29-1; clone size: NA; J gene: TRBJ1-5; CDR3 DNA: TGCAGCGTTGGCCCCGGGACAGGAAATCAGCCCCAGCATTTT; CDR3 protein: CSVGPGTGNQPQHF
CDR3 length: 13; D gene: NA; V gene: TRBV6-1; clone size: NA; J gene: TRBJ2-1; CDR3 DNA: TGTGCCAGCAGTGAAGATCCGGGGGACCTCCAGTTCTTC; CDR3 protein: CASSEDPGDLQFF
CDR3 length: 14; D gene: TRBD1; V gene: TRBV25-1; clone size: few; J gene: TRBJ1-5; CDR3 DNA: TGTGCCAGCGGGACAGACTATAGCAATCAGCCCCAGCATTTT; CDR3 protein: CASGTDYSNQPQHF
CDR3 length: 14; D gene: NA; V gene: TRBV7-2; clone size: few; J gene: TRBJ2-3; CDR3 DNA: TGTGCCAGCAGCTTAGCCCTCGTGGCAGATACGCAGTATTTT; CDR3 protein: CASSLALVADTQYF
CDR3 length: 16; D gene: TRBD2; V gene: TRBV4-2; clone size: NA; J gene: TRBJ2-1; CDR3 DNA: TGTGCCAGCAGCCAAGAGGGGATAGCGGGGGTGAATGAGCAGTTCTTC; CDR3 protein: CASSQEGIAGVNEQFF
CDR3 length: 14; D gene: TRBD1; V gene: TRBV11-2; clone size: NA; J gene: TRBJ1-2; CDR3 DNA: TGTGCCAGCAGCTTGCAGGACAGGGTTGGTGGCTACACCTTC; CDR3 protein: CASSLQDRVGGYTF
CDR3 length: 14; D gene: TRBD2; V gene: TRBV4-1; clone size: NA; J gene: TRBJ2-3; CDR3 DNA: TGCGCCAGCAGACCTAGCGGCCGCACAGATACGCAGTATTTT; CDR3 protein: CASRPSGRTDTQYF
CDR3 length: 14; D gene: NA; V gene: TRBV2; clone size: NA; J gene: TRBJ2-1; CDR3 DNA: TGTGCCAGCAGTGGGCAGGGGCTTAGGAATGAGCAGTTCTTC; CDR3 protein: CASSGQGLRNEQFF
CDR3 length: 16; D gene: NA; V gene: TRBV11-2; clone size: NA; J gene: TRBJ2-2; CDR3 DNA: TGTGCCAGCAGCTTAGCCGGGACGGTTAACACCGGGGAGCTGTTTTTT; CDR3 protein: CASSLAGTVNTGELFF
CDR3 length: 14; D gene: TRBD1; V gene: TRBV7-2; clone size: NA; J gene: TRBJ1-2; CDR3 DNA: TGTGCCAGCAGCCTAGGTCCAGGGGGGGGAGGCTACACCTTC; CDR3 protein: CASSLGPGGGGYTF
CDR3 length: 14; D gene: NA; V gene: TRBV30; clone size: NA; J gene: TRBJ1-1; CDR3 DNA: TGTGTCATACGACGGGGGACACAGAGGACTGAAGCTTTCTTT; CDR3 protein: CVIRRGTQRTEAFF
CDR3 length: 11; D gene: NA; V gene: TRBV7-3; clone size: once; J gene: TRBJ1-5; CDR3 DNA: TGTGCCAGCAGCCTCTTCGGGCCCCAGCATTTT; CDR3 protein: CASSLFGPQHF
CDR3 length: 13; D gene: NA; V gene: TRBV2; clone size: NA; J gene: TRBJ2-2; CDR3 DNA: TGTGCCAGCAGTACCCAGGAGACCGGGGAGCTGTTTTTT; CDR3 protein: CASSTQETGELFF
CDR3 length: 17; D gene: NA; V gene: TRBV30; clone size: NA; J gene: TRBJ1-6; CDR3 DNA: TGTGCCTGGAGTGACCGACGATTAGGGTCGAATAATTCACCCCTCCACTTT; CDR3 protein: CAWSDRRLGSNNSPLHF
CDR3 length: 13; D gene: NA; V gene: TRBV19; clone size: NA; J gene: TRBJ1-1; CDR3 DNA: TGTGCCAGTAGTATGCGTCAGAACACTGAAGCTTTCTTT; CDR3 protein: CASSMRQNTEAFF
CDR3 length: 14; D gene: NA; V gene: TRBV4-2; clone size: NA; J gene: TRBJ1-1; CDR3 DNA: TGTGCCAGCAGCCAAGATCAGGGGAACACTGAAGCTTTCTTT; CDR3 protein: CASSQDQGNTEAFF
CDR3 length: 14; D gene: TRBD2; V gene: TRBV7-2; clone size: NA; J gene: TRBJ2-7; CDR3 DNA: TGTGCCAGCAGCAAGGGACTAGCGGCCTACGAGCAGTACTTC; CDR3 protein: CASSKGLAAYEQYF
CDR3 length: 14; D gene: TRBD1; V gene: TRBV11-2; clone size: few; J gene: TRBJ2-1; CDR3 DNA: TGTGCCAGCAGCCCGGACAGGGGCTACAATGAGCAGTTCTTC; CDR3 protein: CASSPDRGYNEQFF
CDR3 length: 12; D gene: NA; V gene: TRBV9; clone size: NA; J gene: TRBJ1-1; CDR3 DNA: TGTGCCAGCAGCGTAGACGGAGGGAGCGCTTTCTTT; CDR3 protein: CASSVDGGSAFF
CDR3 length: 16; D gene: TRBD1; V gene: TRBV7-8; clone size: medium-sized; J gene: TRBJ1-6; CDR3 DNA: TGTGCCAGCAGCTTAGTAGCGGGGACAGGGGGTTCACCCCTCCACTTT; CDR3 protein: CASSLVAGTGGSPLHF
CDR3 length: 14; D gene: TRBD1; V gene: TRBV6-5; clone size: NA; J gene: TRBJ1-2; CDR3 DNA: TGTGCCAGCGCCAGGGGGGCAGGGGATTATGGCTACACCTTC; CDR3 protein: CASARGAGDYGYTF
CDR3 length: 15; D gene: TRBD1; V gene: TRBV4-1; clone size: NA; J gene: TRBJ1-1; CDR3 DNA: TGCGCCAGCAGCTTACAGGGGGCCCGGGACACTGAAGCTTTCTTT; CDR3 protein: CASSLQGARDTEAFF
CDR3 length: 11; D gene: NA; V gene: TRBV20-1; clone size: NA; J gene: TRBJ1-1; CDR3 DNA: TGCAGTGCTAGGGGGAACACTGAAGCTTTCTTT; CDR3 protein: CSARGNTEAFF
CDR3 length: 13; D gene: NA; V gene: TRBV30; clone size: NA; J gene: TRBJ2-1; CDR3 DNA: TGTGCCTGGCGTGGGCTAGCCCCAGCTGAGCAGTTCTTC; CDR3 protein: CAWRGLAPAEQFF
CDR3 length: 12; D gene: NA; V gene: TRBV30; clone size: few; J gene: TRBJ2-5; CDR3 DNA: TGTGCCTACGGACAGGGAGGGGAGACCCAGTACTTC; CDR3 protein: CAYGQGGETQYF
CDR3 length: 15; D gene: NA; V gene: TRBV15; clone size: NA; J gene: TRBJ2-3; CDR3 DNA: TGTGCCACCAGCGGGGACTCCGCTAGCACAGATACGCAGTATTTT; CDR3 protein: CATSGDSASTDTQYF
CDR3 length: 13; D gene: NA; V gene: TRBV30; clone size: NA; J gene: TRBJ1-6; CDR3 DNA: TGTGCCGTGAGCGTACAGGCTAATTCACCCCTCCACTTT; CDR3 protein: CAVSVQANSPLHF
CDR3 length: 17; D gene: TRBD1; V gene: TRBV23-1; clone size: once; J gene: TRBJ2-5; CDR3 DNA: TGCGCCAGCAGTCAGCCGAAAAAACAGGGGTACCAAGAGACCCAGTACTTC; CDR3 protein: CASSQPKKQGYQETQYF
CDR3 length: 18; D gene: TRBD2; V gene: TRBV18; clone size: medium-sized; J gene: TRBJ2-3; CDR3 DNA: TGTGCCAGCTCACCAGGCGGGGGGCGCCCCTCCGGCACAGATACGCAGTATTTT; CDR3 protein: CASSPGGGRPSGTDTQYF
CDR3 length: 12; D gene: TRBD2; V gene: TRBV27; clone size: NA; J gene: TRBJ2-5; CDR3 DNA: TGTGCCAGCAGGGGACTACAAGAGACCCAGTACTTC; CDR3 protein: CASRGLQETQYF
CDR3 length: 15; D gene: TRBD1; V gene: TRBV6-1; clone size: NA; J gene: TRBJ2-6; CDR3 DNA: TGTGCCAGCAGAGAGACAGGGACGGGGGCCAACGTCCTGACTTTC; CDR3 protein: CASRETGTGANVLTF
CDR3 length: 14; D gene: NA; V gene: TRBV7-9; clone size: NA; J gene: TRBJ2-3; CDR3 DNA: TGTGCCAGCAGCTTAGACGGAGCCTGGGATACGCAGTATTTT; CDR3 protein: CASSLDGAWDTQYF
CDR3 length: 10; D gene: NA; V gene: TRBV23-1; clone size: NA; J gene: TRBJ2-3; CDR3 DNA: TGCGCCTCCTCGAAGGATACGCAGTATTTT; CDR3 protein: CASSKDTQYF
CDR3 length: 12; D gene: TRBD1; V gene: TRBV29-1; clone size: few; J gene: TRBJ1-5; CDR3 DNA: TGCAGCGGTCGACAGGGGGATCAGCCCCAGCATTTT; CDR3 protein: CSGRQGDQPQHF
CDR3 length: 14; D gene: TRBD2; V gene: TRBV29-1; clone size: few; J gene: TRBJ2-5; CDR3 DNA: TGCAGCTCGAAGGGGACTAGCGGGACTGAGACCCAGTACTTC; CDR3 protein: CSSKGTSGTETQYF
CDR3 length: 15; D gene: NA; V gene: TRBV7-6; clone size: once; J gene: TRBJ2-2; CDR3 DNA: TGTGCCAGCAGCTTCGAACAGGTTCCCACCGGGGAGCTGTTTTTT; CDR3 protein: CASSFEQVPTGELFF
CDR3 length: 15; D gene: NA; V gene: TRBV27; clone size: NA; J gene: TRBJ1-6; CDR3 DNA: TGTGCCAGCACCATAACGGGACTTATGAATTCACCCCTCCACTTT; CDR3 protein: CASTITGLMNSPLHF
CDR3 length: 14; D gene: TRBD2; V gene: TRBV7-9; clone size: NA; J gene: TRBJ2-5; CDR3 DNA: TGTGCCAGCATCACCACCGGGGGGGCCAAGACCCAGTACTTC; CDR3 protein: CASITTGGAKTQYF
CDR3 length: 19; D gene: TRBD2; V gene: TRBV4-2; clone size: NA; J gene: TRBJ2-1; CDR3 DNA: TGTGCCAGCAGCCAAGTAGCTAGCGGGGGGGAAAGCTCCTACAATGAGCAGTTCTTC; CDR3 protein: CASSQVASGGESSYNEQFF
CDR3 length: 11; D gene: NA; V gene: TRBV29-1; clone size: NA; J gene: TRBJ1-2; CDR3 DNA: TGCAGCGTTGAGAGGCGGTATGGCTACACCTTC; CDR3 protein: CSVERRYGYTF
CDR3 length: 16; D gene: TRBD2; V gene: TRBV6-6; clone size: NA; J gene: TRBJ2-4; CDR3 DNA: TGTGCCAGCAGCCGGTCAGGGAGGGCGGCCAAAAACATTCAGTACTTC; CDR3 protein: CASSRSGRAAKNIQYF
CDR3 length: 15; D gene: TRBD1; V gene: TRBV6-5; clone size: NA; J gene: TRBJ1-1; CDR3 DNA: TGTGCCAGCAGTACAATGGACAGGGGAGGAACTGAAGCTTTCTTT; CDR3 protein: CASSTMDRGGTEAFF
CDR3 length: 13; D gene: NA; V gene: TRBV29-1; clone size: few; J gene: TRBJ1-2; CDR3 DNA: TGCAGCGTTGAGCGCAGGGAGCCTTATGGCTACACCTTC; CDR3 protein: CSVERREPYGYTF
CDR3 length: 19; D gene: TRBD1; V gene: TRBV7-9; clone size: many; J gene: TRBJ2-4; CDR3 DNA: TGTGCCAGCAGTTCTCAGGGGGCGGATATCGGTGGTCGTAAAAACATTCAGTACTTC; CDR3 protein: CASSSQGADIGGRKNIQYF
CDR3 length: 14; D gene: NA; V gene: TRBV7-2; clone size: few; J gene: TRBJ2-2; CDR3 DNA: TGTGCCAGCACCCTTGCAGCGAACACCGGGGAGCTGTTTTTT; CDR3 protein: CASTLAANTGELFF
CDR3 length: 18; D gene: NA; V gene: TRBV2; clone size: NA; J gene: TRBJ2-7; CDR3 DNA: TGTGCCAGCAGTTTCCCGAGGGGCTTGCAGGGGCGGTTCTACGAGCAGTACTTC; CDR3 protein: CASSFPRGLQGRFYEQYF
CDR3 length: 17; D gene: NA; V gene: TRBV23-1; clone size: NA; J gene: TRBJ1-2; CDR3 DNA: TGCGCCAGCAGTCAATCGCGGGAACTATGTAGTCTCTATGGCTACACCTTC; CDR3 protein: CASSQSRELCSLYGYTF
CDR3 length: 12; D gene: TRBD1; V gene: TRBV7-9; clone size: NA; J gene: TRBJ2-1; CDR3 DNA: TGTGCCAGCGGACAGGGGGGCGATGAGCAGTTCTTC; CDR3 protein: CASGQGGDEQFF
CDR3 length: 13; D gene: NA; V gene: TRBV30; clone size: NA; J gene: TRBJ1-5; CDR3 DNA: TGTGCCTGGAGTGAACAGCATACACAGCCCCAGCATTTT; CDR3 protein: CAWSEQHTQPQHF